This T cell receptor beta chain was profiled in a study of control samples from healthy donors and cancer patients. Some clones are missing from TCRdb's copy, which holds only in-frame ones; the method was immunoSEQ multiplex PCR. The sample yields 80,000 or so clones, under 90% seen once. The germline V gene encodes CDR1 SNHLY and CDR2 FYNNEI. The CDR3 loop spans 15 amino acids. V gave up 4 bases and J gave up 10 bases; unmatched junction bases: 10. This clone occurred once. The clonotype originates from a man aged 50-60 years in good health. The specimen was blood. The V gene is TRBV2, the J gene TRBJ1-4; 9 positions agree with TRBD1. CDR3 sequence: CASSGDGTGLGKLFF. The CDR3 region has the DNA TGTGCCAGCAGTGGGGATGGGACAGGGCTTGGAAAACTGTTTTTT.